This TCR beta chain was found in a study of cytomegalovirus exposure and HLA in healthy donors. Whole-study results and caveats: Cytomegalovirus status, reportedly, was diagnosed with high specificity and sensitivity by the classifier.

Per the germline V gene, CDR1 is SNHLY and CDR2 is FYNNEI. V was shortened by 3 bases and J by 8 bases, with 8 bases between the two germline ends. The CDR3 runs to 12 residues. Points on this clone: The antigen is unknown.

Primers for the PCR totalled 60 Vbeta and 13 Jbeta. Sequenced by immunoSEQ multiplex PCR; TCRdb stores in-frame clones only, minus some. The repertoire holds some 200,000 clones, 79% seen once, with approximately 2.2% in the top ten. V and J are TRBV2 and TRBJ2-1, with a possible D match to TRBD2 (6 bases). Sequencing was performed on PBMCs. This clonotype originated in a woman in her 50s in good health and CMV-seronegative. As DNA, the CDR3 is TGTGCCAGCAGTGATCCGGGAGATGAGCAGTTCTTC. Its protein product is CASSDPGDEQFF. The full variable domain, its missing parts supplied by reference TRBV2 and TRBJ2-1, is EPEVTQTPSHQVTQMGQEVILRCVPISNHLYFYWYRQILGQKVEFLVSFYNNEISEKSEIFDDQFSVERPDGSNFTLKIRSTKLEDSAMYFCASSDPGDEQFFGPGTRLTVL.